These T cell receptor beta chains were read from a single sample in a study of shared clonotypes between healthy human individuals. Libraries were prepared by immunoSEQ multiplex PCR; TCRdb keeps only in-frame clonotypes and omits some of them. The sample includes roughly 500,000 clones, 70% to 80% of them seen just once. Sample: PBMCs. The receptors shown here come from a woman aged 40 to 55 in good health. Some clones in this sample may be carry-over from other donors' samples. The CDR3 runs from the conserved cysteine through the conserved F or W. D genes are given only for firm matches. Rows may omit the clone size; those that give it use once, few, many or a size class.

NA	TRBJ2-1	TRBV7-9	NA	CASSPGGTSSYNEQFF	TGTGCCAGCAGCCCAGGCGGGACATCCTCCTACAATGAGCAGTTCTTC
TRBD1	TRBJ2-5	TRBV10-3	NA	CAIGQGEETQYF	TGTGCCATAGGACAGGGCGAGGAGACCCAGTACTTC
NA	TRBJ2-1	TRBV7-2	few	CASSLVGYNEQFF	TGTGCCAGCAGCTTAGTTGGGTACAATGAGCAGTTCTTC
NA	TRBJ2-1	TRBV2	NA	CASGEQFF	TGTGCCAGCGGGGAGCAGTTCTTC
TRBD2	TRBJ2-7	TRBV9	NA	CASSSQRGLAGAPDSQQYF	TGTGCCAGCAGCTCACAAAGGGGGCTAGCGGGAGCCCCGGATTCCCAGCAGTACTTC
NA	TRBJ2-1	TRBV2	few	CASRFTPAQGEQFF	TGTGCCAGCAGGTTTACCCCGGCTCAGGGTGAGCAGTTCTTC
NA	TRBJ1-6	TRBV5-1	few	CASSLGASYNSPLHF	TGCGCCAGCAGCTTGGGGGCTTCCTATAATTCACCCCTCCACTTT
NA	TRBJ2-1	TRBV7-9	NA	CASRHGTVGYNEQFF	TGTGCCAGCAGGCACGGGACTGTGGGCTACAATGAGCAGTTCTTC
NA	TRBJ2-7	TRBV19	NA	CASSSGFRASYEQYF	TGTGCCAGTAGTAGCGGCTTCAGGGCCTCCTACGAGCAGTACTTC
NA	TRBJ2-3	TRBV7-3	once	CASSLAGPTDTQYF	TGTGCCAGCAGCTTGGCTGGACCCACAGATACGCAGTATTTT
TRBD2	TRBJ2-7	TRBV10-2	once	CASSESGGRGGEQYF	TGCGCCAGCAGTGAGTCGGGCGGGAGGGGAGGCGAGCAGTACTTC
TRBD2	TRBJ2-3	TRBV19	NA	CASSIVASGSTDTQYF	TGTGCCAGTAGTATTGTGGCTAGCGGTAGCACAGATACGCAGTATTTT
TRBD2	TRBJ2-7	TRBV27	NA	CASRKAVAGAGYEQYF	TGTGCCAGCAGGAAGGCGGTAGCGGGAGCGGGGTACGAGCAGTACTTC
NA	TRBJ2-3	TRBV4-2	NA	CASSQEASKVTDTQYF	TGTGCCAGCAGCCAAGAGGCTAGCAAGGTCACAGATACGCAGTATTTT
NA	TRBJ1-1	TRBV18	NA	CASSPERMGTEAFF	TGTGCCAGCTCACCGGAGCGGATGGGCACTGAAGCTTTCTTT
TRBD2	TRBJ2-1	TRBV4-2	NA	CASSLGGGPYNEQFF	TGTGCCAGCAGCCTCGGCGGGGGACCCTACAATGAGCAGTTCTTC
TRBD2	TRBJ2-7	TRBV15	NA	CATSAGLAGVYEQYF	TGTGCCACCAGCGCCGGACTAGCGGGAGTGTACGAGCAGTACTTC
TRBD2	TRBJ2-2	TRBV28	NA	CASRTTSGDSNTGELFF	TGTGCCAGCAGGACGACTAGCGGAGATTCGAACACCGGGGAGCTGTTTTTT
NA	TRBJ2-3	TRBV7-3	NA	CASSLGAPGENTQYF	TGTGCCAGCAGCTTAGGGGCCCCGGGAGAGAATACGCAGTATTTT
NA	TRBJ2-3	TRBV7-2	few	CASSTRSDTQYF	TGTGCCAGCAGTACCCGATCAGATACGCAGTATTTT
NA	TRBJ2-6	TRBV5-1	many	CASSLVEGANVLTF	TGCGCCAGCAGCTTGGTTGAGGGGGCCAACGTCCTGACTTTC
NA	TRBJ2-7	TRBV11-2	once	CASSFTSYEQYF	TGTGCCAGCAGCTTTACCTCCTACGAGCAGTACTTC
NA	TRBJ2-7	TRBV19	NA	CASTLTPRYEQYF	TGTGCCAGTACTCTCACCCCCCGATACGAGCAGTACTTC
NA	TRBJ1-2	TRBV11-1	NA	CASSRSRGTGGYTF	TGTGCCAGCAGCAGGAGCAGGGGCACGGGCGGCTACACCTTC
TRBD1	TRBJ1-1	TRBV13	few	CASSLQGALRAFF	TGTGCCAGCAGCCTCCAGGGGGCGCTTAGGGCTTTCTTT
TRBD2	TRBJ2-7	TRBV19	NA	CASSISMTSGSYEQYF	TGTGCCAGTAGTATATCCATGACTAGCGGATCCTACGAGCAGTACTTC
NA	TRBJ1-3	TRBV7-6	NA	CASSPPGLNSGNTIYF	TGTGCCAGCAGCCCGCCGGGATTAAACTCTGGAAACACCATATATTTT
TRBD1	TRBJ1-2	TRBV5-1	NA	CASSLGTGYGYTF	TGCGCCAGCAGCTTGGGGACAGGGTATGGCTACACCTTC
NA	TRBJ2-5	TRBV5-1	NA	CASSEGQETQYF	TGCGCCAGCAGCGAGGGACAAGAGACCCAGTACTTC
TRBD2	TRBJ2-5	TRBV5-4	NA	CASSSNPGGQETQYF	TGTGCCAGCAGCTCCAACCCGGGGGGCCAAGAGACCCAGTACTTC
TRBD1	TRBJ1-5	TRBV19	NA	CASNRLDRAVSQPQHF	TGTGCCAGTAATAGACTCGACAGGGCGGTCAGTCAGCCCCAGCATTTT
TRBD1	TRBJ1-1	TRBV11-2	NA	CASSSRDRGAEAFF	TGTGCCAGCAGCTCCCGGGACAGGGGAGCTGAAGCTTTCTTT
NA	TRBJ2-1	TRBV4-2	NA	CASSQERRLNNEQFF	TGTGCCAGCAGCCAAGAAAGGCGACTCAACAATGAGCAGTTCTTC
TRBD2	TRBJ2-3	TRBV4-2	NA	CASSQEGPSGLDTQYF	TGTGCCAGCAGCCAAGAGGGTCCTAGCGGGCTAGATACGCAGTATTTT
NA	TRBJ1-2	TRBV10-3	NA	CAIRVGTSGYTF	TGTGCCATCAGGGTAGGGACAAGCGGCTACACCTTC
TRBD2	TRBJ2-5	TRBV5-1	NA	CASSATSAQETQYF	TGCGCCAGCAGCGCCACTAGCGCCCAAGAGACCCAGTACTTC
TRBD2	TRBJ2-2	TRBV10-1	NA	CASSDPGLAGAGELFF	TGCGCCAGCAGTGACCCCGGACTAGCGGGAGCCGGGGAGCTGTTTTTT
TRBD1	TRBJ1-1	TRBV10-3	NA	CAISRSGTDLAFF	TGTGCCATCAGTCGAAGCGGGACAGATCTAGCTTTCTTT
NA	TRBJ2-3	TRBV14	NA	CASSWDWGRIDTDTQYF	TGTGCCAGCAGCTGGGATTGGGGGAGGATCGACACAGATACGCAGTATTTT
NA	TRBJ2-7	TRBV7-2	few	CASSLIVKETGTYYEQYF	TGTGCCAGCAGCTTAATAGTAAAAGAGACAGGGACTTACTACGAGCAGTACTTC
NA	TRBJ2-3	TRBV28	NA	CASSFSGGTDTQYF	TGTGCCAGCAGTTTTTCAGGGGGCACAGATACGCAGTATTTT
TRBD1	TRBJ1-1	TRBV7-6	NA	CASSSRTGPNTEAFF	TGTGCCAGCAGCTCTCGGACAGGGCCGAACACTGAAGCTTTCTTT
TRBD1	TRBJ2-7	TRBV6-1	NA	CASSDVAGGSPYEQYF	TGTGCCAGCAGTGATGTTGCAGGGGGCTCCCCCTACGAGCAGTACTTC
TRBD2	TRBJ2-7	TRBV25-1	NA	CASSESGSGIYEQYF	TGTGCCAGCAGTGAATCGGGTAGCGGGATATACGAGCAGTACTTC
NA	TRBJ1-1	TRBV18	NA	CASSPGRGENTEAFF	TGTGCCAGCTCACCAGGCAGGGGCGAGAACACTGAAGCTTTCTTT
TRBD1	TRBJ1-1	TRBV28	once	CASSREQGWAEAFF	TGTGCCAGCAGTCGTGAACAGGGGTGGGCTGAAGCTTTCTTT
NA	TRBJ1-5	TRBV28	NA	CASSLDRVQPQHF	TGTGCCAGCAGTTTAGACCGGGTACAGCCCCAGCATTTT
TRBD1	TRBJ1-5	TRBV28	NA	CASSLFGQGGNQPQHF	TGTGCCAGCAGTTTATTCGGACAGGGAGGCAATCAGCCCCAGCATTTT
TRBD1	TRBJ1-5	TRBV7-2	NA	CASSWKTGGLEPQHF	TGTGCCAGCAGCTGGAAGACAGGGGGCCTGGAGCCCCAGCATTTT
TRBD1	TRBJ1-1	TRBV6-1	NA	CASSGLGQGATEAFF	TGTGCCAGCAGTGGGCTGGGACAGGGAGCCACTGAAGCTTTCTTT
NA	TRBJ2-7	TRBV7-2	NA	CASSQQPDSQEQYF	TGTGCCAGCAGCCAGCAGCCGGACTCCCAAGAGCAGTACTTC
NA	TRBJ2-3	TRBV5-1	NA	CASSFQGVSTDTQYF	TGCGCCAGCAGTTTTCAGGGTGTGAGCACAGATACGCAGTATTTT